Described below is a single T cell receptor (beta chain) sequence and its context. Its matching antigen is unknown. In germline, CDR1 is SQVTM, CDR2 ANQGSEA. CDR3 size: 11 residues. V was cut by 3 bases and J by 4 bases, with 3 bases left in between. These data originate in a study of cytomegalovirus exposure and HLA in healthy donors. Study background: Counted in an early data release were roughly 81 million unique TCRs from HLA-typed donors.

PCR was performed using 60 Vbeta and 13 Jbeta primers. Clones were read by immunoSEQ multiplex PCR, and TCRdb kept only the in-frame ones, dropping some. The repertoire holds 120,000 or so clones, with approximately 78% as singletons. Study observations and caveats: Three CMV-associated chains proved CMV antigen-specific in vitro. Rates of TCR association differed by HLA locus in a later analysis, with DRB1 highest and HLA-C lowest.

Material: PBMCs. The TCR originated in a woman in her 30s in good health and CMV-seronegative. V gene TRBV29-1 combines with J gene TRBJ2-2; D remains ambiguous. The CDR3 DNA reads TGCAGCGTTGAGCGCACCGGGGAGCTGTTTTTT. It yields the protein CSVERTGELFF.